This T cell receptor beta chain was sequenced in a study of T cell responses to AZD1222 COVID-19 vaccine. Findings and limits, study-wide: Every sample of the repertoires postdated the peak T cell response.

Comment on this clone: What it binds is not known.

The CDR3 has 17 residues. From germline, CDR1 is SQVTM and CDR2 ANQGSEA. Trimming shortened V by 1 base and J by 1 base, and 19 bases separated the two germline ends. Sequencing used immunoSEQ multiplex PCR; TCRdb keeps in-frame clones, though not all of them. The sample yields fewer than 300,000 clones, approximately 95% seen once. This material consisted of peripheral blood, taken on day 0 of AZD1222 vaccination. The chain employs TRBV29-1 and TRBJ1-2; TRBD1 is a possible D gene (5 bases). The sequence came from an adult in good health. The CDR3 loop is CSVEGITRQPLNYGYTF. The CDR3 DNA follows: TGCAGCGTTGAAGGAATTACAAGACAGCCTCTTAACTATGGCTACACCTTC.